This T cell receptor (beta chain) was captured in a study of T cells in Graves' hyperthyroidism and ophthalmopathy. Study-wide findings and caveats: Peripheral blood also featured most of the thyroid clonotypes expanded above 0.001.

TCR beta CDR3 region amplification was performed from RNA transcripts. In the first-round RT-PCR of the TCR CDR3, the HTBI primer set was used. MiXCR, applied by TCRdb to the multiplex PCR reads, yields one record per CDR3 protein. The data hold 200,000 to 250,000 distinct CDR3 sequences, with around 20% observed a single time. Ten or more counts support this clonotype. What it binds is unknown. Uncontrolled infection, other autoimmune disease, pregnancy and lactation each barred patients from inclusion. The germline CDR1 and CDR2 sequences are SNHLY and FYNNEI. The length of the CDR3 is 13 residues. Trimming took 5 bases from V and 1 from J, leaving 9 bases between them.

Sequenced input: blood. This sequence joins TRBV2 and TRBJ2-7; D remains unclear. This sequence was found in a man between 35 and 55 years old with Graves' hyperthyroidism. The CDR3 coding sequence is TGTGCCAGCAGTAAAGAACTATCCTACGAGCAGTACTTC. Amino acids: CASSKELSYEQYF.